This T cell receptor (beta chain) is from a study of blood T cell repertoires in COVID-19. TCRdb keeps only in-frame clones here, not all; method: immunoSEQ multiplex PCR. In the table there are about 170,000 clones, roughly 79% of which are singletons. This TCR derives from an elderly woman with acute or convalescent COVID-19. The sequenced sample was peripheral blood.

The CDR3 protein is CASSGRAGYEQYF. The CDR3 DNA sequence: TGTGCCAGTAGCGGGAGGGCCGGGTACGAGCAGTACTTC. The rearrangement links TRBV19 to TRBJ2-7; 8 bases map to TRBD2. Germline CDR1 and CDR2: LNHDA and SQIVND (reference sequence). The trim removed 6 bases at V and 4 bases at J, leaving 5 bases unmatched. This CDR3 contains 13 residues.